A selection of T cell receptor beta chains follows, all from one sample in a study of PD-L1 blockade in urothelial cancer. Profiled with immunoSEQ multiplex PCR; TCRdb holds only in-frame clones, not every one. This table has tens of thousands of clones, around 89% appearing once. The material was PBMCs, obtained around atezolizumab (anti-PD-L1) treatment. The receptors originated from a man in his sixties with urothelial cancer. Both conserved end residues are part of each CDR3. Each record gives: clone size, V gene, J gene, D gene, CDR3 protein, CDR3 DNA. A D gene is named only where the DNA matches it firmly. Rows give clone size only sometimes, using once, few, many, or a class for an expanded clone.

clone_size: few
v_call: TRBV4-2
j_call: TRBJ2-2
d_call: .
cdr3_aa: CASSQDRTNTGELFF
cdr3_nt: TGTGCCAGCAGCCAAGACAGGACGAACACCGGGGAGCTGTTTTTT

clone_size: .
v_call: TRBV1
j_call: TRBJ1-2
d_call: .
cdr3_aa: CTSSQDPGGRGGYGYTF
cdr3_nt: TGCACCAGCAGCCAAGACCCCGGTGGTAGGGGGGGCTATGGCTACACCTTC

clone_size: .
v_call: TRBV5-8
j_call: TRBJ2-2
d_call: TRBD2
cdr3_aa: CASSLGPAGASTGELFF
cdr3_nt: TGTGCCAGCAGCTTGGGACCAGCGGGAGCCTCCACCGGGGAGCTGTTTTTT

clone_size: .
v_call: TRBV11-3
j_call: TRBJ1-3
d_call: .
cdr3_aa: CASSLVGTGRSSGNTIYF
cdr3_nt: TGTGCCAGCAGCTTAGTTGGCACAGGGCGAAGCTCTGGAAACACCATATATTTT

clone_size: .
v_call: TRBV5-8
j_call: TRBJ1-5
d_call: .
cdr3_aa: CASSGSKGPKNQPQHF
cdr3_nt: TGTGCCAGCAGCGGGTCTAAGGGGCCTAAAAATCAGCCCCAGCATTTT

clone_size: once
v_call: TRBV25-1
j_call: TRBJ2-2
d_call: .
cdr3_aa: CASSETQGPTGELFF
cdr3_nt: TGTGCCAGCAGTGAAACACAGGGCCCTACCGGGGAGCTGTTTTTT

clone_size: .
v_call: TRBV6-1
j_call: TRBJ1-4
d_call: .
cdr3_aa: CASLRTVDNEKLFF
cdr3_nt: TGTGCCAGTCTAAGGACAGTCGACAATGAAAAACTGTTTTTT

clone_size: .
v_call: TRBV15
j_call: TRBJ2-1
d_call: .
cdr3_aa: CATSGGRGSYNEQFF
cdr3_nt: TGTGCCACCAGCGGAGGGCGCGGATCCTACAATGAGCAGTTCTTC

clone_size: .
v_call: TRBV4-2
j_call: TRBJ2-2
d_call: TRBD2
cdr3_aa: CASSQDSKGGRTGELFF
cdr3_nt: TGTGCCAGCAGCCAAGATAGTAAGGGAGGGCGCACCGGGGAGCTGTTTTTT

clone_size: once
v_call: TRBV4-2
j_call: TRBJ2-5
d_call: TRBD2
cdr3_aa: CASSLGLAGGPAETQYF
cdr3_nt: TGTGCCAGCAGCCTTGGACTAGCGGGAGGGCCGGCAGAGACCCAGTACTTC

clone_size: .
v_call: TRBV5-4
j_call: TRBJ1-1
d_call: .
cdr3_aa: CASSPSGALNTEAFF
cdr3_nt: TGTGCCAGCAGCCCGAGTGGAGCCCTGAACACTGAAGCTTTCTTT

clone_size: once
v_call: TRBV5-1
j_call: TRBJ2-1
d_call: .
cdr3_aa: CASSPGRNPYNEQFF
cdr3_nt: TGCGCCAGCAGCCCGGGGAGGAACCCCTACAATGAGCAGTTCTTC

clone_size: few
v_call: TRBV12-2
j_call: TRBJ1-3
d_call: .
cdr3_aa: CASRLRTGPTSGNTIYF
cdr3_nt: TGTGCAAGTCGCCTACGGACAGGTCCAACCTCTGGAAACACCATATATTTT

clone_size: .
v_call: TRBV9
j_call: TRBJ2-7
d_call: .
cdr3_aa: CASSPYYEQYF
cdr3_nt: TGTGCCAGCAGCCCCTACTACGAGCAGTACTTC

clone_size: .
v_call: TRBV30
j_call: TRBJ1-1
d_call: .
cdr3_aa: CAWSVHRDTEAFF
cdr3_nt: TGTGCCTGGAGTGTACACAGGGATACTGAAGCTTTCTTT

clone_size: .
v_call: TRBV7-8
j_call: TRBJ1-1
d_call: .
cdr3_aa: CASSPRGGLSEAFF
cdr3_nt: TGTGCCAGCAGCCCTCGGGGGGGCCTCTCTGAAGCTTTCTTT

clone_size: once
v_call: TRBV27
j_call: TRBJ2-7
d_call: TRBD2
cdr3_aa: CAARPGLAGNEEYF
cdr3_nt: TGTGCCGCCCGCCCGGGACTAGCGGGAAATGAGGAGTACTTC

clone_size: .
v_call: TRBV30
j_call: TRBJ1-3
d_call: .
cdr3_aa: CAWSVPSRFSSGNTIYF
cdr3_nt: TGTGCCTGGAGTGTACCTTCGCGGTTCAGCTCTGGAAACACCATATATTTT

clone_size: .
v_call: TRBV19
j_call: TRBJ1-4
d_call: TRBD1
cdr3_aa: CASSRGTVGEKLFF
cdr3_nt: TGTGCCAGTAGTAGGGGGACAGTAGGTGAAAAACTGTTTTTT

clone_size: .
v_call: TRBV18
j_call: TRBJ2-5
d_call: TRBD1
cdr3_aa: CASSLVDRGAGETQYF
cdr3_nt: TGTGCCAGCTCACTAGTGGACAGGGGAGCCGGAGAGACCCAGTACTTC